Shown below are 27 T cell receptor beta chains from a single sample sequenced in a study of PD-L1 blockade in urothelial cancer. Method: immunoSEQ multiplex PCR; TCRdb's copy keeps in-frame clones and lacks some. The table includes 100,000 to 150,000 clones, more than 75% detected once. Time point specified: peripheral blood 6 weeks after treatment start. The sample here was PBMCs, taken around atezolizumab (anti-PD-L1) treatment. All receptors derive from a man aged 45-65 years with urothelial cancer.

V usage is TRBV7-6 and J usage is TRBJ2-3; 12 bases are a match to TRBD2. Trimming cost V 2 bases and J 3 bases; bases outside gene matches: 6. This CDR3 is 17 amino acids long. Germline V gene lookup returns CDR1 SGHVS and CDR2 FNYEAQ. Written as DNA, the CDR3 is TGTGCCAGCAGCTTATCCCACGGGACTAGCGGGACAGATACGCAGTATTTT. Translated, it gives CASSLSHGTSGTDTQYF. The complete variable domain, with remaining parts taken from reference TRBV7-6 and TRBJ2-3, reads GAGVSQSPRYKVTKRGQDVALRCDPISGHVSLYWYRQALGQGPEFLTYFNYEAQQDKSGLPNDRFSAERPEGSISTLTIQRTEQRDSAMYRCASSLSHGTSGTDTQYFGPGTRLTVL.

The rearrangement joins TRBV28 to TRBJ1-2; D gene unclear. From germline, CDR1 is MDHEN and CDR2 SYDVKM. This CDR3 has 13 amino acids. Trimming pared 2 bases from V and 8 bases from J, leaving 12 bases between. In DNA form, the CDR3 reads TGTGCCAGCAGTTTAGGAGGAGCGGGAGGCTACACCTTC. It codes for CASSLGGAGGYTF.

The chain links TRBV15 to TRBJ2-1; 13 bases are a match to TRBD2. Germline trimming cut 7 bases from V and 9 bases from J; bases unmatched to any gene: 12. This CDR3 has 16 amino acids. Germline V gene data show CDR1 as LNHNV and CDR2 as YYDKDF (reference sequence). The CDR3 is CATTLRGLAGDSEQFF. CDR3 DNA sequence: TGTGCCACCACCCTTCGAGGACTAGCGGGAGATAGTGAGCAGTTCTTC. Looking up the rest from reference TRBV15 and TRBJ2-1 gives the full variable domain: DAMVIQNPRYQVTQFGKPVTLSCSQTLNHNVMYWYQQKSSQAPKLLFHYYDKDFNNEADTPDNFQSRRPNTSFCFLDIRSPGLGDTAMYLCATTLRGLAGDSEQFFGPGTRLTVL.

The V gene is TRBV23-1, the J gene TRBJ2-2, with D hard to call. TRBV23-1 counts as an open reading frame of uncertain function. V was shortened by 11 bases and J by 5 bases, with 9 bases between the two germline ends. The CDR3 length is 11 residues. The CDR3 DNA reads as TGCGCCTCTCTAGAGACCGGGGAGCTGTTTTTT. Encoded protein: CASLETGELFF.

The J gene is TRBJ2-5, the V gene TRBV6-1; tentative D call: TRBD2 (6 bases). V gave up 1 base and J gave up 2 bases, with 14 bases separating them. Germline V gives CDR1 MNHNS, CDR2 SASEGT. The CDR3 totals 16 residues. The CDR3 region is CASSEGGGGKQETQYF. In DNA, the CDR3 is TGTGCCAGCAGTGAAGGGGGAGGCGGGAAACAAGAGACCCAGTACTTC.

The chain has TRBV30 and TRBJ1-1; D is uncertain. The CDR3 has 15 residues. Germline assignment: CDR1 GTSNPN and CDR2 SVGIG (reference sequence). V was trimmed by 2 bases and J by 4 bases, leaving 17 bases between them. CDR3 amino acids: CAWSSPGLPGTEAFF. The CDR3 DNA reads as TGTGCCTGGAGTAGCCCAGGACTACCCGGCACTGAAGCTTTCTTT.

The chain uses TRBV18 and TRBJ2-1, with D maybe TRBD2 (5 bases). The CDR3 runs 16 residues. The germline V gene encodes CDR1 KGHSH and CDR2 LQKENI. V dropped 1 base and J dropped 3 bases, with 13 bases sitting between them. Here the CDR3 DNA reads TGTGCCAGCTCACCACTTCCCAGCGGAGACTACAATGAGCAGTTCTTC. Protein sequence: CASSPLPSGDYNEQFF.

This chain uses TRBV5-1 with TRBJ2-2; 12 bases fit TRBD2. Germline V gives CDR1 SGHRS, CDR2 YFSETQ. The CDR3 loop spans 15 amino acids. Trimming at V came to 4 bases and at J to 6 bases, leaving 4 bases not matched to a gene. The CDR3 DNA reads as TGCGCCAGCAGCCGACTAGCGGGAGTTCCCGGGGAGCTGTTTTTT. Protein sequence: CASSRLAGVPGELFF.

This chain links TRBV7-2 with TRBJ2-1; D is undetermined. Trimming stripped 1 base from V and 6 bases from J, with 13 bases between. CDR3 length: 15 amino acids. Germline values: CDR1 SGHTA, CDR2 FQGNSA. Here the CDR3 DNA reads TGTGCCAGCAGCTTAGTCCCTACTGATGGCAATGAGCAGTTCTTC. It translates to CASSLVPTDGNEQFF.

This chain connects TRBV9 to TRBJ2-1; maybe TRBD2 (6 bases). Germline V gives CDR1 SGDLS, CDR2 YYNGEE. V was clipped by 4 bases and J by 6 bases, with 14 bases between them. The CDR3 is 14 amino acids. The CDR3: CASSHRESLNEQFF. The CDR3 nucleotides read TGTGCCAGCAGCCACCGGGAGAGCCTCAATGAGCAGTTCTTC. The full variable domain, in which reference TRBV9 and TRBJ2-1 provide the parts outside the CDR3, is DSGVTQTPKHLITATGQRVTLRCSPRSGDLSVYWYQQSLDQGLQFLIQYYNGEERAKGNILERFSAQQFPDLHSELNLSSLELGDSALYFCASSHRESLNEQFFGPGTRLTVL.

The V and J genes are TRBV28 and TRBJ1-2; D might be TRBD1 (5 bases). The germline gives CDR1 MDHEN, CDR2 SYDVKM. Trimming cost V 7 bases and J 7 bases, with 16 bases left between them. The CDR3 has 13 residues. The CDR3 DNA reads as TGTGCCAGCAATGCAGGGTCTTCCGTTGGCTACACCTTC. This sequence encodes CASNAGSSVGYTF.

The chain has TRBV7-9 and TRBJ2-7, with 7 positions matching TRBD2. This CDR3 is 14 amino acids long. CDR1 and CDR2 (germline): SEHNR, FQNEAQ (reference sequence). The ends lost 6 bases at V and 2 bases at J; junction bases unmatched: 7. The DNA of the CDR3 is TGTGCCAGCAGTCATAGCGGGCGGACCTACGAGCAGTACTTC. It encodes CASSHSGRTYEQYF.

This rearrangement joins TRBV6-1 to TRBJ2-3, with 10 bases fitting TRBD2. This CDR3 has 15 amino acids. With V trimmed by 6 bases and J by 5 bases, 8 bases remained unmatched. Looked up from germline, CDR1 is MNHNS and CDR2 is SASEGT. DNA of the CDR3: TGTGCCAGCAGACTAGCGGGAAGCGGGGGAGATACGCAGTATTTT. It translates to CASRLAGSGGDTQYF.

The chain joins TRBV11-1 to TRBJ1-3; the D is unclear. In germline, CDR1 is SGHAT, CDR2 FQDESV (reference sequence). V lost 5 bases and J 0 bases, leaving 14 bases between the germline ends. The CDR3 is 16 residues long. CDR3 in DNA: TGTGCCAGCAGCGGCGGGGTCATGACCTCTGGAAACACCATATATTTT. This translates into CASSGGVMTSGNTIYF.

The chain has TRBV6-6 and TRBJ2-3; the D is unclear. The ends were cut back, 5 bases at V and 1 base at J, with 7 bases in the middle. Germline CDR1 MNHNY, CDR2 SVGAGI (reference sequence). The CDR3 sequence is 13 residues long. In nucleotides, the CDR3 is TGTGCCAGCAGTGGGCCCGGCACAGATACGCAGTATTTT. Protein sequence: CASSGPGTDTQYF.

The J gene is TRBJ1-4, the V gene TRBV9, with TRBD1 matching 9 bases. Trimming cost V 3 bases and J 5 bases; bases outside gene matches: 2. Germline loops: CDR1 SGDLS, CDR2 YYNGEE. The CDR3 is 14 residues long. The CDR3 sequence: CASSDGTGNEKLFF. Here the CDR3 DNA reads TGTGCCAGCAGCGACGGGACAGGGAATGAAAAACTGTTTTTT.

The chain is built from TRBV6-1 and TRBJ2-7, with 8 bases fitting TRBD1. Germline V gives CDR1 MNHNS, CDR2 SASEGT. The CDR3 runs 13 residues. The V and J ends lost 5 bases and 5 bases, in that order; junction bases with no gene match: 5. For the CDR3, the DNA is TGTGCCAGCAGTAGCGACAGGGGCCACGAGCAGTACTTC. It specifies CASSSDRGHEQYF.

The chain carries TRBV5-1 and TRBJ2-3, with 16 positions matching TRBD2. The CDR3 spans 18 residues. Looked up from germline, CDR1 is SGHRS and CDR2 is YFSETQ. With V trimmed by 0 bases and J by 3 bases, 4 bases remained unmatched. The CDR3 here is CASSLGGLAGGSTDTQYF. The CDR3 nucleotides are TGCGCCAGCAGCTTGGGGGGACTAGCGGGAGGGTCGACAGATACGCAGTATTTT.

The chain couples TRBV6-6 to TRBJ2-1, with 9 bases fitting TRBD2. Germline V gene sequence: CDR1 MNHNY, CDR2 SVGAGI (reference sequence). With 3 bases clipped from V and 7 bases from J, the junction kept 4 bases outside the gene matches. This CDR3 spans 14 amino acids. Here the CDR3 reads CASSYSGSRNEQFF. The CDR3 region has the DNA TGTGCCAGCAGTTATAGCGGGAGTCGGAATGAGCAGTTCTTC.

CDR3 bases: TGTGCCAGCAGCTTAAAGACAGGGGGCTTCAATAATTCACCCCTCCACTTT. It codes for CASSLKTGGFNNSPLHF. The chain carries TRBV7-2 and TRBJ1-6; 10 nucleotides match TRBD1. Looked up from germline, CDR1 is SGHTA and CDR2 is FQGNSA. With V trimmed by 2 bases and J by 5 bases, 6 bases remained unmatched. The CDR3 has 17 amino acids. Full variable domain (outside the CDR3, taken from reference TRBV7-2 and TRBJ1-6): GAGVSQSPSNKVTEKGKDVELRCDPISGHTALYWYRQSLGQGLEFLIYFQGNSAPDKSGLPSDRFSAERTGGSVSTLTIQRTQQEDSAVYLCASSLKTGGFNNSPLHFGNGTRLTVT.

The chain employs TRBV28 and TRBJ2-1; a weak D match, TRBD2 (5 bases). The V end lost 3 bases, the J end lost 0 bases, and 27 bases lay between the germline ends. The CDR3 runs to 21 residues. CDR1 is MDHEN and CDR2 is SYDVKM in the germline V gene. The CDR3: CASSFLGAPLAGKSSYNEQFF. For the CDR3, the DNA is TGTGCCAGCAGTTTTTTGGGAGCCCCGCTAGCTGGGAAAAGCTCCTACAATGAGCAGTTCTTC.

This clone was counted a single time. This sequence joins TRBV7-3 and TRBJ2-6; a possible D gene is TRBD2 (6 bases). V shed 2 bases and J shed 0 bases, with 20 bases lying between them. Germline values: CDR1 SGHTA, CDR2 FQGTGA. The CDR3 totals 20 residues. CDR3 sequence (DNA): TGTGCCAGCAGCTTACGGGCACGTATGGCGGGATACTCTGGGGCCAACGTCCTGACTTTC. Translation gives CASSLRARMAGYSGANVLTF.

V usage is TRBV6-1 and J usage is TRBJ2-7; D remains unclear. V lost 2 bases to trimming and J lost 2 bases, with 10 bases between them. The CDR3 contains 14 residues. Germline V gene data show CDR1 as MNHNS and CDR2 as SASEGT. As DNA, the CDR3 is TGTGCCAGCAGTGAAACTTCTCGGGCCTACGAGCAGTACTTC. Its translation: CASSETSRAYEQYF.

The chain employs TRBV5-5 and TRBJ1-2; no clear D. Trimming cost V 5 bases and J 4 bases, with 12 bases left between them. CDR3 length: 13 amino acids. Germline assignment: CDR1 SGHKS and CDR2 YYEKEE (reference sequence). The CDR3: CASSSLAGYGYTF. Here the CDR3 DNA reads TGTGCCAGCAGTTCGCTCGCGGGCTATGGCTACACCTTC.

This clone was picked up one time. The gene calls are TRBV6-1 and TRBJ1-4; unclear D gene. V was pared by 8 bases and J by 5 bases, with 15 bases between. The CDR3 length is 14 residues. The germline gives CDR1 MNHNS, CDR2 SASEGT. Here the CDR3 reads CASGLSLQNEKLFF. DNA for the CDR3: TGTGCCAGCGGCCTCTCGCTCCAGAATGAAAAACTGTTTTTT.

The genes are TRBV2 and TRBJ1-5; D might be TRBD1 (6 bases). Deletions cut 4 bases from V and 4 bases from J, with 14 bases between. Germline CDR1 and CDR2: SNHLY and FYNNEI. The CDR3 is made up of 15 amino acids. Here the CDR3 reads CASSVGGGENQPQHF. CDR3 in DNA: TGTGCCAGCAGTGTAGGGGGGGGCGAGAATCAGCCCCAGCATTTT.

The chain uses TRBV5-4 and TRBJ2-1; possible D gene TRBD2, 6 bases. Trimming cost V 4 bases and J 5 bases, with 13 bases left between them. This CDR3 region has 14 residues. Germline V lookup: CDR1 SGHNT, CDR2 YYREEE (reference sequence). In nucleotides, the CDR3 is TGTGCCAGCAGCCTCCCGAGGACTAACAATGAGCAGTTCTTC. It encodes CASSLPRTNNEQFF.